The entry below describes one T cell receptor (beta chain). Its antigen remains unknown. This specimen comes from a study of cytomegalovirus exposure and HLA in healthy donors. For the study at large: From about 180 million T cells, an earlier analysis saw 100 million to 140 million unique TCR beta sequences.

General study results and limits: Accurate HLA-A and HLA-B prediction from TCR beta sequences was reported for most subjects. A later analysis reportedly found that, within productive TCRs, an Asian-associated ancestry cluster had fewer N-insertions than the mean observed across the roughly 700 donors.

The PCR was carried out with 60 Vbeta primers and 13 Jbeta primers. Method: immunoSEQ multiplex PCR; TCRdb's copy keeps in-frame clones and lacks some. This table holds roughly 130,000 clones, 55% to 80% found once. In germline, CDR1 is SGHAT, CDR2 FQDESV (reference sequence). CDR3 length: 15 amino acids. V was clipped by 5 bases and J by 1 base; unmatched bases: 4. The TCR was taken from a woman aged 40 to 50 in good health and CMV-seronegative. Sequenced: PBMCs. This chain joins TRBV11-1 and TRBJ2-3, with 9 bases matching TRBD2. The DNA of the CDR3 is TGTGCCAGCAGCGGCGGGGGGGGGCGCACAGATACGCAGTATTTT. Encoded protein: CASSGGGGRTDTQYF.